The 14 T cell receptor beta chains reported below all come from one sample, sequenced in a study of control samples from healthy donors and cancer patients. TCRdb's table, derived via immunoSEQ multiplex PCR, lists solely in-frame clones and lacks some. This table holds around 140,000 clones, 93% found once. Material: blood. The receptor set was obtained from a man aged 18-30 years in good health.

The J gene is TRBJ2-3, the V gene TRBV5-1, with 9 bases lining up with TRBD1. The CDR3 runs 16 residues. V lost 0 bases to trimming and J lost 4 bases; unmatched junction nucleotides: 6. Germline V gene lookup returns CDR1 SGHRS and CDR2 YFSETQ. CDR3 nucleotides: TGCGCCAGCAGCTTGGCCAGACAGGGGGTCGCAGATACGCAGTATTTT. It yields the protein CASSLARQGVADTQYF.

This rearrangement joins TRBV7-9 to TRBJ2-2; D gene unclear. Germline CDR1 SEHNR, CDR2 FQNEAQ (reference sequence). The V end was cut by 8 bases, the J end by 1 base, with 11 bases between. The CDR3 runs 14 residues. CDR3 in amino acids: CASAEPQNTGELFF. CDR3 sequence (DNA): TGTGCCAGCGCTGAGCCCCAGAACACCGGGGAGCTGTTTTTT. Full variable domain (remainder filled in from reference TRBV7-9 and TRBJ2-2): DTGVSQNPRHKITKRGQNVTFRCDPISEHNRLYWYRQTLGQGPEFLTYFQNEAQLEKSRLLSDRFSAERPKGSFSTLEIQRTEQGDSAMYLCASAEPQNTGELFFGEGSRLTVL.

This clone was seen just once. V gene TRBV19 combines with J gene TRBJ1-1; D not resolved. Between the trimmed V and J ends, which lost 3 bases and 3 bases, there was a span of 8 bases. CDR1 LNHDA and CDR2 SQIVND come from the germline V gene (reference sequence). There are 13 residues in the CDR3. This CDR3 is CASSIDTYTEAFF. The CDR3 coding sequence is TGTGCCAGTAGTATTGACACCTACACTGAAGCTTTCTTT.

The rearrangement uses TRBV11-2 and TRBJ2-1; D remains ambiguous. The CDR3 spans 15 residues. Trimming pared 5 bases from V and 7 bases from J, leaving 18 bases between. CDR1 and CDR2 (germline): SGHAT, FQNNGV. The CDR3 reads CASSLLPRSRNEQFF. Written as DNA, the CDR3 is TGTGCCAGCAGCCTGCTCCCCAGGAGTCGGAATGAGCAGTTCTTC.

The genes are TRBV5-6 and TRBJ1-5, with 8 bases fitting TRBD1. This CDR3 contains 14 residues. Germline assignment: CDR1 SGHDT and CDR2 YYEEEE. V lost 3 bases and J lost 7; bases outside the gene matches: 6. CDR3 amino acids: CASSSRQGRQPQHF. CDR3 DNA sequence: TGTGCCAGCAGCTCACGACAGGGGAGACAGCCCCAGCATTTT.

CDR3 coding DNA: TGTGCCAGCAGCCAAAAACTAGCGGGAGTCGAGCAGTACTTC. It is translated as CASSQKLAGVEQYF. The chain is built from TRBV4-2 and TRBJ2-7; 11 positions agree with TRBD2. CDR1 is LGHNA and CDR2 is YNFKEQ in the germline V gene. Germline trimming cut 2 bases from V and 6 bases from J; bases unmatched to any gene: 3. The CDR3 is made up of 14 amino acids.

The J gene is TRBJ1-1, the V gene TRBV19; D is unresolved. Germline lookup yields CDR1 LNHDA and CDR2 SQIVND (reference sequence). CDR3 length equals 13 residues. With 0 bases removed from V and 2 bases from J, the gap between germline ends came to 4 bases. DNA of the CDR3: TGTGCCAGTAGTATAGATCCCAACACTGAAGCTTTCTTT. The encoded protein is CASSIDPNTEAFF. The whole variable domain, remainder taken from reference TRBV19 and TRBJ1-1, is DGGITQSPKYLFRKEGQNVTLSCEQNLNHDAMYWYRQDPGQGLRLIYYSQIVNDFQKGDIAEGYSVSREKKESFPLTVTSAQKNPTAFYLCASSIDPNTEAFFGQGTRLTVV.

V usage is TRBV30 and J usage is TRBJ2-1; weak D call: TRBD1 (6 bases). Trimming took 0 bases from V and 10 from J, leaving 7 bases between them. The CDR3 loop spans 11 amino acids. Germline V CDR1 and CDR2: GTSNPN, SVGIG (reference sequence). The DNA of the CDR3 is TGTGCCTGGAGTGTTGGGGGCGAGCAGTTCTTC. Protein product: CAWSVGGEQFF.

This chain joins TRBV3-1 (or the pseudogene TRBV3-2) and TRBJ1-4, with a tentative D call TRBD1 (5 bases). V lost 4 bases and J 0 bases, leaving 9 bases between the germline ends. From germline, CDR1 is LGHDT and CDR2 YNNKEL (reference sequence). The CDR3 covers 15 residues. CDR3 coding DNA: TGTGCCAGCAGCCTGGGGCAGGCAACTAATGAAAAACTGTTTTTT. It yields the protein CASSLGQATNEKLFF.

J is TRBJ1-3 and V is TRBV25-1; no firm D call. This CDR3 spans 9 amino acids. V was pared by 9 bases and J by 11 bases, with 8 bases between. The germline CDR1 and CDR2 sequences are MGHDK and SYGVNS. Written as DNA, the CDR3 is TGTGCCAGAACTCCCCCCATATATTTT. Residues: CARTPPIYF.

The J gene is TRBJ1-1, the V gene TRBV28; D not certain. CDR1 and CDR2 from the germline V gene are MDHEN and SYDVKM. The CDR3 has 15 residues. The V gene lost 5 bases and the J gene lost 2 bases, with 15 bases spanning the gap. The CDR3 DNA reads TGTGCCAGCAGTCCTAGACAAGAGGGAAACACTGAAGCTTTCTTT. Its translation: CASSPRQEGNTEAFF.

The CDR3 protein is CASRPTGFGYTF. CDR3 sequence (DNA): TGTGCCAGCAGACCGACAGGGTTTGGCTACACCTTC. This chain joins TRBV12-3 or TRBV12-4 and TRBJ1-2; 7 bases fit TRBD1. This CDR3 is 12 amino acids long. Trimming cost V 6 bases and J 7 bases; bases outside gene matches: 5.

The V call is TRBV19, the J call TRBJ1-4; TRBD1 might be the D (5 bases). The CDR3 has 14 residues. The ends were cut back, 9 bases at V and 0 bases at J, with 11 bases in the middle. The germline gives CDR1 LNHDA, CDR2 SQIVND (reference sequence). CDR3 DNA: TGTGCCAGCGACGACAGCACAACTAATGAAAAACTGTTTTTT. Protein product: CASDDSTTNEKLFF.

The chain combines TRBV5-1 with TRBJ1-1; D call uncertain. The CDR3 has 14 residues. Germline V gene lookup returns CDR1 SGHRS and CDR2 YFSETQ. V was clipped by 3 bases and J by 2 bases, with 11 bases between them. CDR3 amino acids: CASSSISLNTEAFF. DNA of the CDR3: TGCGCCAGCAGCTCGATATCTCTTAACACTGAAGCTTTCTTT.